These 25 T cell receptor beta chains share one sample of origin, sequenced in a study of blood T cell repertoires in COVID-19. Sequenced by immunoSEQ multiplex PCR; TCRdb stores in-frame clones only, minus some. The sample lists roughly 160,000 clones; 79% were seen once. Source material: PBMCs or T cells enriched from blood (not recorded which). These TCRs come from a woman aged 70-85 years in a cohort exposed to, infected with or recovered from COVID-19 (not recorded which).

This clone was counted only a few times. At one boundary the junction diverges from the germline segment, which might be a read error. The chain has TRBV7-2 and TRBJ1-1; possible D gene TRBD1, 6 bases. The germline V gene encodes CDR1 SGHTA and CDR2 FQGNSA. CDR3 length: 11 residues. DNA of the CDR3: TGTGCCAGCAGCTTCCAGGGGCTGGGGGTCTTT. Translating gives CASSFQGLGVF.

The genes are TRBV15 and TRBJ2-7, with D tentatively TRBD2 (6 bases). This CDR3 has 14 amino acids. The germline CDR1 and CDR2 sequences are LNHNV and YYDKDF (reference sequence). The V end lost 5 bases, the J end lost 6 bases, and 17 bases lay between the germline ends. CDR3 sequence (DNA): TGTGCCACCAGCCTCGGACTATTCAGGCTCGAGCAGTACTTC. This gives the protein CATSLGLFRLEQYF.

The CDR3 is CASSSGGGRTEAFF. The CDR3 DNA follows: TGTGCCAGCAGCTCCGGGGGGGGTCGGACTGAAGCTTTCTTT. The rearrangement links TRBV11-2 to TRBJ1-1; TRBD1 might be the D (5 bases). Germline CDR1 SGHAT, CDR2 FQNNGV. The CDR3 is 14 residues long. V was shortened by 4 bases and J by 5 bases, with 14 bases between the two germline ends.

The chain recombines TRBV6-5 with TRBJ1-5; D possibly corresponds to TRBD1 (5 bases). The CDR3 runs to 14 residues. Germline V lookup: CDR1 MNHEY, CDR2 SVGAGI. Trimming left V 2 bases short and J 6 bases short, with 11 bases between. The CDR3 spells CASSYSRESQPQHF. The CDR3 region has the DNA TGTGCCAGCAGTTACAGCAGGGAAAGTCAGCCCCAGCATTTT.

The chain couples TRBV3-1 (or the pseudogene TRBV3-2) to TRBJ1-1, with D maybe TRBD1 (5 bases). The CDR3 runs to 15 residues. The V end lost 0 bases, the J end lost 11 bases, and 19 bases lay between the germline ends. Germline values: CDR1 LGHDT, CDR2 YNNKEL (reference sequence). DNA of the CDR3: TGTGCCAGCAGCCAAGATGTCGACGGGGGTCGAGGGGCTTTCTTT. Its translation is CASSQDVDGGRGAFF.

The chain has TRBV28 and TRBJ1-1; D may be TRBD1 (6 bases). V lost 7 bases and J lost 6, with 12 bases in between. CDR3 length: 12 amino acids. CDR1 is MDHEN and CDR2 is SYDVKM in the germline V gene. In nucleotides, the CDR3 is TGTGCCAGCAACGGACAGTTCTCTGAAGCTTTCTTT. As protein: CASNGQFSEAFF. The full variable domain, with the rest looked up from reference TRBV28 and TRBJ1-1, is DVKVTQSSRYLVKRTGEKVFLECVQDMDHENMFWYRQDPGLGLRLIYFSYDVKMKEKGDIPEGYSVSREKKERFSLILESASTNQTSMYLCASNGQFSEAFFGQGTRLTVV.

This clone has more than one count but fewer than ten. This chain links TRBV29-1 with TRBJ2-1; 7 nucleotides align to TRBD1. Germline lookup yields CDR1 SQVTM and CDR2 ANQGSEA. This CDR3 region has 13 residues. The V gene end was trimmed by 7 bases and the J gene end by 5 bases; junction bases not matched to a gene: 8. CDR3 in DNA: TGCAGCGCCCTCGTGAGGGGGCACAATGAGCAGTTCTTC. Translated, it gives CSALVRGHNEQFF.

For the CDR3, the DNA is TGTGCCAGTAGTTTCACGAGGGCTTTCTTT. Protein: CASSFTRAFF. This rearrangement joins TRBV19 to TRBJ1-1; no reliable D call. Looked up from germline, CDR1 is LNHDA and CDR2 is SQIVND (reference sequence). Trimming cost V 5 bases and J 11 bases, with 9 bases left between them. This CDR3 spans 10 amino acids.

The rearrangement joins TRBV7-8 to TRBJ1-5; D remains unclear. Germline V gene sequence: CDR1 SGHVS, CDR2 FQNEAQ. The CDR3 is 13 residues long. The V and J ends lost 3 bases and 2 bases respectively, with 5 bases between them. Written as DNA, the CDR3 is TGTGCCAGCAGCTTCGTAGGCAATCAGCCCCAGCATTTT. Protein sequence: CASSFVGNQPQHF.

This chain links TRBV3-1 (or the pseudogene TRBV3-2) with TRBJ1-3, with TRBD1 as a possible D gene (6 bases). There are 19 residues in the CDR3. The V and J ends lost 1 base and 1 base respectively, with 20 bases between them. CDR1 and CDR2 (germline): LGHDT, YNNKEL (reference sequence). The CDR3 region is CASSQGLAGARGSGNTIYF. The CDR3 DNA sequence: TGTGCCAGCAGCCAAGGTCTTGCGGGGGCGCGGGGATCTGGAAACACCATATATTTT.

The gene calls are TRBV7-2 and TRBJ2-1; 14 nucleotides match TRBD2. V was pared by 5 bases and J by 7 bases, with 4 bases of the junction left unmatched. The germline V gene encodes CDR1 SGHTA and CDR2 FQGNSA. The CDR3 covers 15 residues. This CDR3 is CASSPTSGRENEQFF. For the CDR3, the DNA is TGTGCCAGCAGCCCGACTAGCGGGAGGGAAAATGAGCAGTTCTTC.

V and J are TRBV3-1 (or the pseudogene TRBV3-2) and TRBJ1-3; D gene uncertain. The CDR3 has 15 amino acids. Trimming stripped 1 base from V and 2 bases from J, with 9 bases between. The V gene's germline CDR1 is LGHDT and CDR2 YNNKEL (reference sequence). The CDR3 bases are TGTGCCAGCAGCCAAGTAACGGGGACTGGAAACACCATATATTTT. This sequence encodes CASSQVTGTGNTIYF.

The V and J genes are TRBV29-1 and TRBJ1-2; D is unresolved. V lost 0 bases to trimming and J lost 8 bases, with 22 bases between them. The CDR3 is made up of 16 amino acids. Germline assignment: CDR1 SQVTM and CDR2 ANQGSEA. CDR3 DNA: TGCAGCGTTGAAGAAGGTGGTTACGGGAAGACGGGGGGCTACACCTTC. The encoded protein is CSVEEGGYGKTGGYTF.

This rearrangement joins TRBV7-9 to TRBJ2-1, with D possibly TRBD1 on 6 matching bases. The CDR3 covers 12 residues. Trimming took off 6 bases at V and 9 bases at J, with 12 bases between the two ends. Looked up from germline, CDR1 is SEHNR and CDR2 is FQNEAQ (reference sequence). Written as DNA, the CDR3 is TGTGCCAGCAGGGACAGCGGAGGTGAGCAGTTCTTC. Its translation: CASRDSGGEQFF.

This clone appeared a few times. The chain combines TRBV9 with TRBJ2-7; 10 bases match TRBD2. The junction had 8 bases not matched to a gene; V was cut back by 0 bases and J by 5 bases. CDR1 and CDR2 from the germline V gene are SGDLS and YYNGEE. This CDR3 comprises 16 residues. This CDR3 reads CASSVVPSGSLNEQYF. The DNA of the CDR3 is TGTGCCAGCAGCGTAGTCCCTAGCGGGAGTTTAAACGAGCAGTACTTC.

The chain links TRBV19 to TRBJ1-4, with D hard to call. The V gene's germline CDR1 is LNHDA and CDR2 SQIVND (reference sequence). V lost 3 bases and J 5 bases, leaving 10 bases between the germline ends. The CDR3 runs to 14 residues. DNA of the CDR3: TGTGCCAGTAGTATCGCAGGACTAAATGAAAAACTGTTTTTT. Translating it yields CASSIAGLNEKLFF.

This chain uses TRBV6-5 with TRBJ2-7, with TRBD1 matching over 7 bases. The CDR3 extends over 15 amino acids. Germline V gene sequence: CDR1 MNHEY, CDR2 SVGAGI. Trimming removed 6 bases from V and 2 bases from J; junction bases left unmatched: 10. The DNA of the CDR3 is TGTGCCAGCAGCCAGCCTTTCCAGGGGGCCTACGAGCAGTACTTC. Its protein product is CASSQPFQGAYEQYF.

V gene TRBV7-9 combines with J gene TRBJ2-7; 7 positions match TRBD2. CDR1 is SEHNR and CDR2 is FQNEAQ in the germline V gene (reference sequence). This CDR3 is built from 15 residues. V was clipped by 1 base and J by 3 bases; unmatched bases: 6. For the CDR3, the DNA is TGTGCCAGCAGCTTAGATGGCGGGAGAGGCTACGAGCAGTACTTC. Protein sequence: CASSLDGGRGYEQYF.

The chain has TRBV15 and TRBJ1-5; D might be TRBD1 (6 bases). Deletions cut 1 base from V and 7 bases from J, with 14 bases between. Germline lookup yields CDR1 LNHNV and CDR2 YYDKDF (reference sequence). The CDR3 length is 15 residues. CDR3 sequence: CATSRGYREGQPQHF. Here the CDR3 DNA reads TGTGCCACCAGCAGAGGTTACAGGGAAGGACAGCCCCAGCATTTT. Looking up the rest from reference TRBV15 and TRBJ1-5 gives the full variable domain: DAMVIQNPRYQVTQFGKPVTLSCSQTLNHNVMYWYQQKSSQAPKLLFHYYDKDFNNEADTPDNFQSRRPNTSFCFLDIRSPGLGDTAMYLCATSRGYREGQPQHFGDGTRLSIL.

This clone was observed a single time. The chain joins TRBV4-2 to TRBJ2-5; 9 bases are a match to TRBD1. The CDR3 covers 15 residues. Germline V gene data show CDR1 as LGHNA and CDR2 as YNFKEQ. V shed 0 bases, J shed 4 bases, and the junction held 3 bases outside the gene matches. CDR3 region: CASSQDGTGRETQYF. The CDR3 region has the DNA TGTGCCAGCAGCCAAGATGGGACAGGGCGAGAGACCCAGTACTTC.

This clone came up a few times. This sequence joins TRBV6-5 and TRBJ1-5, with a tentative D call TRBD1 (5 bases). The CDR3 is 15 amino acids. Trimming stripped 6 bases from V and 1 base from J, with 13 bases between. From germline, CDR1 is MNHEY and CDR2 SVGAGI. The CDR3 protein is CASSAGPVSNQPQHF. CDR3 bases: TGTGCCAGCAGCGCAGGGCCCGTGAGCAATCAGCCCCAGCATTTT.

This clone was counted once. This chain joins TRBV28 and TRBJ2-1; TRBD2 matches at 12 bases. V lost 3 bases, J lost 7 bases, and 7 bases stayed unmatched. There are 16 residues in the CDR3. The V gene's germline CDR1 is MDHEN and CDR2 SYDVKM. CDR3: CASSFVGLAGLNEQFF. CDR3 coding DNA: TGTGCCAGCAGTTTCGTAGGACTAGCGGGACTAAATGAGCAGTTCTTC.

The genes are TRBV9 and TRBJ2-3, with D perhaps TRBD1 (6 bases). CDR3 length equals 15 residues. CDR1 and CDR2 from the germline V gene are SGDLS and YYNGEE. V dropped 4 bases and J dropped 4 bases, with 16 bases sitting between them. The CDR3 DNA is TGTGCCAGCAGCAGTAGGGGGAGTAAGTCAGATACGCAGTATTTT. Translated: CASSSRGSKSDTQYF.

The genes are TRBV2 and TRBJ1-1, with a tentative D call TRBD1 (6 bases). V dropped 7 bases and J dropped 5 bases, with 20 bases sitting between them. The germline V gene has CDR1 SNHLY and CDR2 FYNNEI. CDR3 length: 15 residues. The CDR3 here is CASINRVIVGTEAFF. The CDR3 DNA reads as TGTGCCAGCATAAACAGGGTTATTGTAGGGACTGAAGCTTTCTTT.

This clone was detected once. The V call is TRBV5-1, the J call TRBJ2-5; no clear D. The CDR3 is made up of 15 amino acids. Germline V lookup: CDR1 SGHRS, CDR2 YFSETQ. V dropped 0 bases and J dropped 4 bases, with 13 bases sitting between them. The CDR3: CASSLGDIGGETQYF. CDR3 DNA sequence: TGCGCCAGCAGCTTGGGAGACATAGGTGGAGAGACCCAGTACTTC. Drawing the rest from reference TRBV5-1 and TRBJ2-5, the complete variable domain is KAGVTQTPRYLIKTRGQQVTLSCSPISGHRSVSWYQQTPGQGLQFLFEYFSETQRNKGNFPGRFSGRQFSNSRSEMNVSTLELGDSALYLCASSLGDIGGETQYFGPGTRLLVL.